This TCR beta chain was obtained from a study of T cell repertoires in aging, cancer and after chemotherapy (dated by TCRdb to between 2018 and 2021). General notes on the study: Donors were distributed across six age groups ranging from 30 or younger to 70 or older, with at least three individuals included per group. To examine immunoaging and T cell reconstitution after chemotherapy, the study profiled TCR beta repertoires in peripheral blood from healthy donors and cancer patients. The cohort comprised 200 to 250 cancer patients, 85 to 94 with hematological and fewer than 140 with solid cancers, plus 95 healthy donors as a reference group. Control TCR repertoires from healthy donors were recorded over several months to years, and clear clonal overlap was observed across re-sampling. The complete dataset included approximately 8.8 million TCR reads.

TCR beta rearrangements were amplified from genomic DNA isolated from peripheral blood, not from sorted cells or RNA. To note about this clonotype: It lacks a known antigen. No base qualities exist here, and no much larger clone lies one base off it.

Using a mixed TRB-A/B primer pool, multiplex touch-down PCR amplified rearranged TRB sequences covering the V, D and J segments. Two consecutive PCR reactions with Phusion HS II polymerase added Illumina adapters and sample indices to the amplicons. The amplicons were purified from gel with the NucleoSpin Gel and PCR Clean-up kit and then assessed with Qubit and an Agilent 2100 Bioanalyzer. The libraries were sequenced on an Illumina MiSeq with 600-cycle, single-indexed, paired-end runs. On the authors' methods: Processing of the TRB sequences was carried out with MiXCR versions 2.12 and 3.0.5. Each unique CDR3 nucleotide sequence counted as one clone, and only productive sequences with at least two reads were retained. The repertoire metrics were Shannon diversity, evenness, clonality (calculated as one minus evenness), and diversity profiles parameterized by alpha from 0 to 5. The IGoR algorithm was used to calculate generation probabilities of clones in the paired pre- and post-chemotherapy samples. The public reads were quality trimmed at Q25 with fastp and then assembled into clones with MiXCR by TCRdb, keeping productive beta chains. Rows are combined by CDR3 protein, so each entry shows the most common genes and DNA. The V and J calls were not made by the authors but by TCRdb's processing. The sample profile shows nearly 600 distinct CDR3 sequences; under 30% of them were found once. About 30% of the sample is held by the ten biggest clonotypes.

The study at large found these results: Compared with age-matched healthy donors, untreated patients with hematological or solid cancers had significantly lower TCR diversity and higher clonality in blood. In both cancer cohorts, median generation probability rose over the chemotherapy interval, which suggests that the repertoire was reconstituted through rebound thymic output. According to the authors, the repertoire data do not permit conclusions about immunological memory after chemotherapy. Declining TCR diversity with age in healthy donors was mainly explained by loss of richness; in cancer patients, loss of evenness also contributed.

The CDR3, cysteine through phenylalanine, is 17 amino acids long. The entry retains the CDR3 DNA only, 51 bases that are in frame from base 1. V drops 6 bases and J drops 8 bases, leaving 26 bases in between. Here the chain combines TRBV12-3 or TRBV12-4 and TRBJ2-1, with a weak D call of TRBD2 (6 bases match). Sequenced material: blood. This sequence was found in a human donor in good health. The CDR3 reads CASRIISQREVGDEQFF. Here is the DNA: TGTGCCAGCAGGATTATCTCCCAGAGGGAGGTGGGGGATGAGCAGTTCTTC.